The T cell receptor beta chain under discussion was sequenced for a study of T cell repertoires in cytomegalovirus infection. Overall study context: Used in the study were CMV epitopes, some recently identified and HLA-C-restricted, others well-studied and HLA-B-restricted. Public TCR beta signature analysis indicated the presence of both CMV infection and matching HLA type.

The CDR3 consists of 19 residues. V dropped 0 bases and J dropped 0; count of bases not matched to a gene: 9. The germline CDR1 and CDR2 sequences are DFQATT and SNEGSKA (reference sequence). The sample holds a few counts of this clonotype. The antigen is undetermined. TCRdb analysed the reads with MiXCR anew, one entry per CDR3 protein. The sample holds roughly 180,000 distinct CDR3 sequences, about 20% seen once. Study-wide results and limits: HLA-C-restricted TCR beta clonotypes specific for CMV led the ex vivo response. Summed frequency of shared TCR beta families picked out CMV carriers who also had the relevant HLA.

The receptor comes from a human donor in good health (CMV status not recorded). Some clones in this sample may be carry-over from other donors' samples. This sample comprised CD8+ T cells from cultured PBMCs, obtained from culture after CMV antigen stimulation. The chain uses TRBV20-1 and TRBJ2-3, with 13 positions matching TRBD2. CDR3 bases: TGCAGTGCTAGAGAGGGACTAGCGGGGAGATACTCCAGCACAGATACGCAGTATTTT. It encodes CSAREGLAGRYSSTDTQYF.